This passage covers 4 T cell receptor beta chains from one sample sequenced in a study of blood T cell repertoires in COVID-19. Some clones are missing from TCRdb's copy, which holds only in-frame ones; the method was immunoSEQ multiplex PCR. Found here are 140,000 to 150,000 clones, 70% to 85% of them singletons; the top ten hold 10%. Specimen: peripheral blood. The receptors originated from a man in his sixties with active or convalescent COVID-19.

The table lists this clone with a few counts. DNA for the CDR3: TGTGCCAGCAGCTTAGAGGGCTACCTAGCCTGGGAGACCCAGTACTTC. It translates to CASSLEGYLAWETQYF. This sequence joins TRBV7-2 and TRBJ2-5, with D perhaps matching TRBD2 (5 bases). CDR1 and CDR2 from the germline V gene are SGHTA and FQGNSA. The CDR3 consists of 16 residues. Trimming removed 1 base at V and 5 bases at J, with 17 bases between.

This clone was counted once. This rearrangement joins TRBV28 to TRBJ1-2, with TRBD1 as a possible D gene (6 bases). There are 14 residues in the CDR3. With 8 bases removed from V and 7 bases from J, the gap between germline ends came to 20 bases. CDR1 and CDR2 from the germline V gene are MDHEN and SYDVKM. The CDR3 DNA sequence: TGTGCCAGCCGATCGGGCAGGGGCTTGGGTGGCTACACCTTC. It encodes CASRSGRGLGGYTF.

The chain joins TRBV12-3 or TRBV12-4 to TRBJ1-1; D not certain. The CDR3 is 13 amino acids. V shed 7 bases and J shed 4 bases, with 13 bases lying between them. CDR3 region: CASTLATGTEAFF. Written as DNA, the CDR3 is TGTGCCAGCACCCTGGCGACGGGCACTGAAGCTTTCTTT.

This clone came up a few times. This chain connects TRBV7-9 to TRBJ1-1; D possibly corresponds to TRBD1 (5 bases). CDR1 SEHNR and CDR2 FQNEAQ come from the germline V gene (reference sequence). The CDR3 contains 14 residues. V was cut by 10 bases and J by 4 bases, with 19 bases left in between. CDR3 in amino acids: CATLPRDFGTEAFF. CDR3 DNA sequence: TGTGCCACCCTTCCCAGGGATTTTGGCACTGAAGCTTTCTTT. Drawing the rest from reference TRBV7-9 and TRBJ1-1, the complete variable domain is DTGVSQNPRHKITKRGQNVTFRCDPISEHNRLYWYRQTLGQGPEFLTYFQNEAQLEKSRLLSDRFSAERPKGSFSTLEIQRTEQGDSAMYLCATLPRDFGTEAFFGQGTRLTVV.